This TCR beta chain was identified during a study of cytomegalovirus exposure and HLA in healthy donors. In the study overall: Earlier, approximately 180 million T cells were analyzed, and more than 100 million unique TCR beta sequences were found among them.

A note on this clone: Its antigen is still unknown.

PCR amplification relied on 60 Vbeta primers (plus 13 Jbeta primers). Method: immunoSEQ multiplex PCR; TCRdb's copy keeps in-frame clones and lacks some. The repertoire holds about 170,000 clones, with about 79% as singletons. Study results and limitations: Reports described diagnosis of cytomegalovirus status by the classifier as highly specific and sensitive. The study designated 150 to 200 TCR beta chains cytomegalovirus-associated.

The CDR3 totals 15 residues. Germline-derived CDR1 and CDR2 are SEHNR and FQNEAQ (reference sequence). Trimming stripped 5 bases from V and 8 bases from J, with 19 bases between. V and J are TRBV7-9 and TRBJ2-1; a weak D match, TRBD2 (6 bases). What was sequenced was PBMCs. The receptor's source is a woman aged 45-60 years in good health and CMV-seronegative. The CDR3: CASSSDGGRIDEQFF. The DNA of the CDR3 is TGTGCCAGCAGCAGCGACGGGGGAAGAATTGATGAGCAGTTCTTC.